These T cell receptor beta chains were read from a single sample in a study of cytomegalovirus exposure and HLA in healthy donors. Using immunoSEQ multiplex PCR, the repertoire was profiled, and TCRdb retains in-frame clones only, with some absent. Seen here are some 57,000 clones, 70% observed once, and the top ten hold approximately 19%. The source material was PBMCs. Receptor source: a woman in her sixties or seventies in good health and CMV-seropositive. The CDR3 runs from the conserved cysteine through the conserved F or W. D genes are given only for firm matches. Clone size is given for some rows only: seen once, a few or many times, or a class if the clone is expanded.

length | J | size | D | V | DNA | CDR3
13 | TRBJ1-5 | NA | NA | TRBV9 | TGTGCCAGCAGCGTAGAATACAATCAGCCCCAGCATTTT | CASSVEYNQPQHF
13 | TRBJ2-7 | NA | TRBD2 | TRBV2 | TGTGCCAGCAGTACGGGACTACCCTACGAGCAGTACTTC | CASSTGLPYEQYF
13 | TRBJ2-2 | NA | TRBD1 | TRBV6-1 | TGTGCCGGCAGACAGGGGAACACCGGGGAGCTGTTTTTT | CAGRQGNTGELFF
15 | TRBJ1-1 | NA | TRBD1 | TRBV30 | TGTGCCTGGAGTGCCAGACAGGGGTGGGGCACTGAAGCTTTCTTT | CAWSARQGWGTEAFF
14 | TRBJ1-2 | NA | TRBD1 | TRBV2 | TGTGCCAGCATGACAGGGGGCACCTTATATGGCTACACCTTC | CASMTGGTLYGYTF
14 | TRBJ1-1 | NA | NA | TRBV5-6 | TGTGCCAGCAGCCCCGAGACAGCTGACACTGAAGCTTTCTTT | CASSPETADTEAFF
17 | TRBJ2-3 | NA | NA | TRBV4-1 | TGCGCCAGCAGCCAACTAAGACTAGATCGGAGAACAGATACGCAGTATTTT | CASSQLRLDRRTDTQYF
15 | TRBJ2-5 | NA | TRBD1 | TRBV27 | TGTGCCAGCAGGGCCGGACAGGGAGGTACAGAGACCCAGTACTTC | CASRAGQGGTETQYF
14 | TRBJ2-7 | NA | TRBD1 | TRBV5-1 | TGCGCCAGCAGCTTAGGGACAGGGGGCGAAGAGCAGTACTTC | CASSLGTGGEEQYF
14 | TRBJ1-5 | NA | TRBD1 | TRBV27 | TGTGCCAGCAGTCGGACAGGGAGCAATCAGCCCCAGCATTTT | CASSRTGSNQPQHF
15 | TRBJ2-1 | NA | TRBD1 | TRBV9 | TGTGCCAGCAGCGTAGGAGGGGGCGTAAGGGATGAGCAGTTCTTC | CASSVGGGVRDEQFF
15 | TRBJ1-6 | once | NA | TRBV4-1 | TGCGCCAGCAGCCAAGGGGGGCTGGAGAGTTCACCCCTCCACTTT | CASSQGGLESSPLHF
15 | TRBJ1-3 | NA | NA | TRBV30 | TGTGCCTGGGGACCCAGGGCTAACTCTGGAAACACCATATATTTT | CAWGPRANSGNTIYF
15 | TRBJ1-5 | NA | NA | TRBV19 | TGTGCCAGTAGTATGGGCAGGGTATCGGAGCAGCCCCAGCATTTT | CASSMGRVSEQPQHF
15 | TRBJ1-4 | many | NA | TRBV5-1 | TGCGCCAGCAGCACCGAAGCGCAACTTAATGAAAAACTGTTTTTT | CASSTEAQLNEKLFF
17 | TRBJ2-5 | once | NA | TRBV4-1 | TGCGCCAGCAGCCAAGCTCCCCCAGCCGGGGGCCAAGAGACCCAGTACTTC | CASSQAPPAGGQETQYF
16 | TRBJ1-2 | NA | TRBD1 | TRBV11-3 | TGTGCCAGCAGCCCAGACAGGGGGAGACGAAACTATGGCTACACCTTC | CASSPDRGRRNYGYTF
12 | TRBJ1-2 | NA | NA | TRBV6-5 | TGTGCCAGCAGGCAGATCAACTATGGCTACACCTTC | CASRQINYGYTF
15 | TRBJ2-7 | NA | TRBD1 | TRBV9 | TGTGCCAGCAGCGGGGGACAGACTCTGTTCTACGAGCAGTACTTC | CASSGGQTLFYEQYF
13 | TRBJ1-1 | NA | NA | TRBV6-5 | TGTGCCAGCAGTTACAAGGGGTCGACTGAAGCTTTCTTT | CASSYKGSTEAFF
15 | TRBJ2-1 | once | NA | TRBV7-2 | TGTGCCAGCAGCTTAGCCGGGGGTTATTACAATGAGCAGTTCTTC | CASSLAGGYYNEQFF
13 | TRBJ1-6 | NA | NA | TRBV7-8 | TGTGCCAGCAGCGTCGACCGGGTTTCACCCCTCCACTTT | CASSVDRVSPLHF
14 | TRBJ1-1 | NA | NA | TRBV7-8 | TGTGCCAGCAGCTTCGGGGGGGTGAACACTGAAGCTTTCTTT | CASSFGGVNTEAFF
13 | TRBJ1-1 | NA | TRBD1 | TRBV9 | TGTGCCAGCAGCGTAGGACAGGGGGGTGAAGCTTTCTTT | CASSVGQGGEAFF
18 | TRBJ2-6 | once | TRBD1 | TRBV11-1 | TGTGCCAGCAGCTCGGACAGGGCCCTTCCAGCTGGGGCCAACGTCCTGACTTTC | CASSSDRALPAGANVLTF
17 | TRBJ2-2 | NA | NA | TRBV7-9 | TGTTCCAGCAGCTTAGTAAAGGACAGTAGTTCGACCGGGGAGCTGTTTTTT | CSSSLVKDSSSTGELFF
15 | TRBJ2-7 | few | TRBD1 | TRBV30 | TGTGCCTGGAGTTCAACAGGGGGATGGTCCTACGAGCAGTACTTC | CAWSSTGGWSYEQYF
13 | TRBJ1-2 | NA | TRBD1 | TRBV7-2 | TGTGCCAGCAGCTACGGGACAGGGAGAGGCTACACCTTC | CASSYGTGRGYTF
15 | TRBJ2-3 | NA | NA | TRBV6-5 | TGTGCCAGCAGTTTAAGCCAGGGCGGCACAGATACGCAGTATTTT | CASSLSQGGTDTQYF
18 | TRBJ1-1 | NA | NA | TRBV5-4 | TGTGCCGGGATGAAAGAGGGGGGGAGACGGCGTCGAGGGACTGAAGCTTTCTTT | CAGMKEGGRRRRGTEAFF
14 | TRBJ1-2 | NA | TRBD1 | TRBV10-3 | TGTGCCATCAGAGACGGGACAGAAACCTATGGCTACACCTTC | CAIRDGTETYGYTF
13 | TRBJ2-1 | NA | TRBD1 | TRBV7-9 | TGTGCCATGTCCGGGACAGGGCGCAATGAGCAGTTCTTC | CAMSGTGRNEQFF
14 | TRBJ1-1 | NA | NA | TRBV4-3 | TGCGCCAGCAGCCGCGGGTGGGGGAACACTGAAGCTTTCTTT | CASSRGWGNTEAFF
15 | TRBJ2-3 | NA | TRBD2 | TRBV5-1 | TGCGCCAGCAGGGGAATAGCGGGGGGACCTGATACGCAGTATTTT | CASRGIAGGPDTQYF
13 | TRBJ2-5 | few | NA | TRBV4-3 | TGCGCCAGCAGCCAAGACAGGGCGGAGACCCAGTACTTC | CASSQDRAETQYF
14 | TRBJ1-6 | NA | NA | TRBV6-5 | TGTGCCAGCAGTCTCGAAGCTAGCAATTCACCCCTCCACTTT | CASSLEASNSPLHF
15 | TRBJ2-7 | NA | NA | TRBV11-2 | TGTGCCAGCAGCGACCTTGGACTCCCGACCTACGAGCAGTACTTC | CASSDLGLPTYEQYF
16 | TRBJ2-3 | NA | TRBD2 | TRBV6-6 | TGTGCCAGCAGTTACTTGGCGGGGGGGCGGGCAGATACGCAGTATTTT | CASSYLAGGRADTQYF
14 | TRBJ2-2 | few | TRBD1 | TRBV7-9 | TGTTCCAGCAGCTCACAGGGGGCTTTGGGGGAGCTGTTTTTT | CSSSSQGALGELFF
15 | TRBJ1-5 | NA | TRBD1 | TRBV5-4 | TGTGCCAGCAGCTCCGGGACAGGGTCAAATCAGCCCCAGCATTTT | CASSSGTGSNQPQHF
15 | TRBJ2-3 | NA | TRBD2 | TRBV2 | TGTGCCAGCAGGGGACTAGCGGAGTACACAGATACGCAGTATTTT | CASRGLAEYTDTQYF